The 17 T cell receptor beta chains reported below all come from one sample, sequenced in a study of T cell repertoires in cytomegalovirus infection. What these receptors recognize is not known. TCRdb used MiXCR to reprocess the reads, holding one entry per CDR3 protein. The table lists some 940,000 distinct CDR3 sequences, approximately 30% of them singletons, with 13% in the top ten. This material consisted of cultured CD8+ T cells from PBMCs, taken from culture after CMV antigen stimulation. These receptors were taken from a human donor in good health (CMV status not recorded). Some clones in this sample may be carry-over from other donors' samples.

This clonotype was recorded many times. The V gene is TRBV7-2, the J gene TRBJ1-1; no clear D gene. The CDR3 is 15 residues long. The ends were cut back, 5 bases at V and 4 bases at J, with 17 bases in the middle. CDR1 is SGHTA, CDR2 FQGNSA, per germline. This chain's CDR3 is CASSQLGGMGTEAFF. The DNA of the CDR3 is TGTGCCAGCAGCCAACTAGGTGGGATGGGCACTGAAGCTTTCTTT.

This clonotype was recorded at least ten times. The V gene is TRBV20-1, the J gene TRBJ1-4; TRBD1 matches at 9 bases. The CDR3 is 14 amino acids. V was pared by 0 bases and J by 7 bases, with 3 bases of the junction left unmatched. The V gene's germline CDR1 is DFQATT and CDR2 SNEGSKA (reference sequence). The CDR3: CSARETGGFEKLFF. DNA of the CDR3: TGCAGTGCTAGAGAGACAGGGGGGTTTGAAAAACTGTTTTTT.

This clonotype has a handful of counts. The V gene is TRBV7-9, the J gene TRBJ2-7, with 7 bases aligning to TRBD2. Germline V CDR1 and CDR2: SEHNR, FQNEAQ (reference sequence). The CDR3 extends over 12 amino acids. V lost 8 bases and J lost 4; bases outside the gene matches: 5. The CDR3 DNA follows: TGTGCCAGCCGGGGGGTTCCGTACGAGCAGTACTTC. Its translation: CASRGVPYEQYF.

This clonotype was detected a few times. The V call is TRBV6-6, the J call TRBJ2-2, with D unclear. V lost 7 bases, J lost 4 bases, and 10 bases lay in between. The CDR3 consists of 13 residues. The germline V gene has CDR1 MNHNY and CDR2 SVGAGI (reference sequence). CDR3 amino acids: CASIIRPTGELFF. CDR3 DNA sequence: TGTGCCAGCATAATCCGTCCCACCGGGGAGCTGTTTTTT.

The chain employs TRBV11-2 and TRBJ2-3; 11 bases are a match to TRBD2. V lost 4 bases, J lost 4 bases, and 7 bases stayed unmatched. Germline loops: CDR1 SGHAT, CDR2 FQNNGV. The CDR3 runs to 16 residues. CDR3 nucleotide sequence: TGTGCCAGCAGCTCGATAGCGGGGGGGCGGGCAGATACGCAGTATTTT. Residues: CASSSIAGGRADTQYF.

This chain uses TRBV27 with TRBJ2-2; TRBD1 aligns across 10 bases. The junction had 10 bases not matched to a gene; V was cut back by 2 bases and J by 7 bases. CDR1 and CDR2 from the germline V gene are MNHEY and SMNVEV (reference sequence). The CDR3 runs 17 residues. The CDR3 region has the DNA TGTGCCAGCAGTTTACTCGCCGGGACAGGGGATAACGGGGAGCTGTTTTTT. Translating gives CASSLLAGTGDNGELFF.

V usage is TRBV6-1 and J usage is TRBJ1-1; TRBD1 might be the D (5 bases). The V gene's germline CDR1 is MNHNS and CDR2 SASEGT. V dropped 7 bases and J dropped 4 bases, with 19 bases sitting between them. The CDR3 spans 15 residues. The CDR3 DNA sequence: TGTGCCAGCACCTTGGACGGGGGAGGGCTCACTGAAGCTTTCTTT. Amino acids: CASTLDGGGLTEAFF.

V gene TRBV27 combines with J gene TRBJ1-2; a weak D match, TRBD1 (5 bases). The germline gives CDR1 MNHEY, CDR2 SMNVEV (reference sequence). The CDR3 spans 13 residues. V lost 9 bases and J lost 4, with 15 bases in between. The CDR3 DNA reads TGTGCCAGTTCAGGGCCATCCTTCTATGGCTACACCTTC. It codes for CASSGPSFYGYTF.

CDR3 coding DNA: TGTGCCAGCAGCTTTCGTCCCCCTGGTGGCAGAGCTAACTATGGCTACACCTTC. The encoded protein is CASSFRPPGGRANYGYTF. The chain carries TRBV5-4 and TRBJ1-2; D unclear. CDR1 is SGHNT and CDR2 is YYREEE in the germline V gene (reference sequence). Trimming stripped 2 bases from V and 0 bases from J, with 20 bases between. The CDR3 has 18 residues. The full variable domain, completed using reference TRBV5-4 and TRBJ1-2, is ETGVTQSPTHLIKTRGQQVTLRCSSQSGHNTVSWYQQALGQGPQFIFQYYREEENGRGNFPPRFSGLQFPNYSSELNVNALELDDSALYLCASSFRPPGGRANYGYTFGSGTRLTVV.

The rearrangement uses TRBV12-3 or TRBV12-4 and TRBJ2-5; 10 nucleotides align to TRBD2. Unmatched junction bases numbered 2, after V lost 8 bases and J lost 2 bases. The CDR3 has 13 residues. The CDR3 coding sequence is TGTGCCAGCTTAGCGGGGGGTCAAGAGACCCAGTACTTC. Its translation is CASLAGGQETQYF.

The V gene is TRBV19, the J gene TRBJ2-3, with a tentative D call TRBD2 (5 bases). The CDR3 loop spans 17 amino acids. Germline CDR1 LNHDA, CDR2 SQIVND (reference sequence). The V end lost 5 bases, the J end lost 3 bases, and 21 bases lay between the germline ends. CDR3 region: CASSYSSRERRTDTQYF. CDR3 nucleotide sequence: TGTGCCAGTAGTTATAGTTCCCGGGAAAGAAGGACAGATACGCAGTATTTT.

The CDR3 DNA follows: TGTGCCACCAGCAGAGGTACGGACAGGGTCGACAATGAGCAGTTCTTC. The encoded protein is CATSRGTDRVDNEQFF. The chain uses TRBV15 and TRBJ2-1, with 8 bases aligning to TRBD1. CDR3 length: 16 residues. From germline, CDR1 is LNHNV and CDR2 YYDKDF (reference sequence). The ends lost 1 base at V and 5 bases at J; junction bases unmatched: 7.

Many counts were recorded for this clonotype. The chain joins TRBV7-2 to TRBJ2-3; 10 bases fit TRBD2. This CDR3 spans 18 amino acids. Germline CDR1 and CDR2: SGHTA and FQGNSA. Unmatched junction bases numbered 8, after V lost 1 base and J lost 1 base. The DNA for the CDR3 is TGTGCCAGCAGCTTAGGGCTAGCGGGGGATCCCCGCACAGATACGCAGTATTTT. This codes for CASSLGLAGDPRTDTQYF.

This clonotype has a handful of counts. In DNA, the CDR3 is TGTGCCAGCAGTACCAGGGCCGGGAATGGTAATTCACCCCTCCACTTT. Amino acids: CASSTRAGNGNSPLHF. This sequence joins TRBV27 and TRBJ1-6, with D possibly being TRBD1 (5 bases). This CDR3 is built from 16 residues. Germline assignment: CDR1 MNHEY and CDR2 SMNVEV (reference sequence). The germline V and J ends were trimmed by 5 bases and 6 bases, with 17 bases remaining between them.

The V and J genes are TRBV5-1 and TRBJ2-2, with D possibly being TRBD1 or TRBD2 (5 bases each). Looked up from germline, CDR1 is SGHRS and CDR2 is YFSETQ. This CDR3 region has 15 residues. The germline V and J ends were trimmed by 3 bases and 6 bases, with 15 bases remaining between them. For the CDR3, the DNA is TGCGCCAGCAGCTCCCGGGACCTTGTCCCCGGGGAGCTGTTTTTT. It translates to CASSSRDLVPGELFF.

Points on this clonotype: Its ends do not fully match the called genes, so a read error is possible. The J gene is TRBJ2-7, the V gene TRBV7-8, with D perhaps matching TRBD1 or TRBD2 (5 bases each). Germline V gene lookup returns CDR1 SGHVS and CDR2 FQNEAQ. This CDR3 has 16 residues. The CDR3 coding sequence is TGTGTCAGCAGCTTAGTGGGCAGGGAGACCTCCTACGAGCAGTACTTC. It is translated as CVSSLVGRETSYEQYF.

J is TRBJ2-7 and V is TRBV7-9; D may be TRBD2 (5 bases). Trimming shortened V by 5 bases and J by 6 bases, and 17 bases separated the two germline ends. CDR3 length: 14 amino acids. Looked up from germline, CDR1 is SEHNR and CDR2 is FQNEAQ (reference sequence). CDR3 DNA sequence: TGTGCCAGCAGCCCCCTTCGTGCGGGCCTCGAGCAGTACTTC. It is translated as CASSPLRAGLEQYF. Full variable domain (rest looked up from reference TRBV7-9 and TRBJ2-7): DTGVSQNPRHKITKRGQNVTFRCDPISEHNRLYWYRQTLGQGPEFLTYFQNEAQLEKSRLLSDRFSAERPKGSFSTLEIQRTEQGDSAMYLCASSPLRAGLEQYFGPGTRLTVT.